This entry lists 32 T cell receptor beta chains sequenced from one sample in a study of identical twins. MiXCR, applied by TCRdb to the 5' RACE reads, yields one record per CDR3 protein. In the table there are hundreds of thousands of distinct CDR3 sequences, around an eighth of which are singletons. The data were also submitted as part of a second study, on yellow fever vaccine responses in identical twins.

Specimen: PBMCs. The origin of the receptors is a young woman in good health.

The table lists this clonotype with a few counts. The chain employs TRBV2 and TRBJ2-3; D possibly corresponds to TRBD1 (6 bases). The ends were cut back, 4 bases at V and 2 bases at J, with 13 bases in the middle. CDR1 SNHLY and CDR2 FYNNEI come from the germline V gene. This CDR3 comprises 15 residues. The CDR3 nucleotides are TGTGCCAGCAGTGCCCTAGGGGGAGACACAGATACGCAGTATTTT. Its protein product is CASSALGGDTDTQYF.

In this sample, this clonotype turned up a few times. The chain joins TRBV28 to TRBJ1-6; D ambiguous. The CDR3 spans 13 residues. Deletions cut 6 bases from V and 4 bases from J, with 7 bases between. The germline V gene has CDR1 MDHEN and CDR2 SYDVKM. CDR3 residues: CASSNAYNSPLHF. CDR3 in DNA: TGTGCCAGCAGCAACGCGTATAATTCACCCCTCCACTTT.

This clonotype was counted at least ten times. The chain is built from TRBV24-1 and TRBJ2-1, with unresolved D. Trimming removed 1 base at V and 6 bases at J, with 3 bases between. This CDR3 spans 12 amino acids. The germline V gene encodes CDR1 KGHDR and CDR2 SFDVKD. The CDR3 coding sequence is TGTGCCACCAGTGATTTCGGCAATGAGCAGTTCTTC. Amino acid sequence: CATSDFGNEQFF.

The chain has TRBV20-1 and TRBJ2-2; D unclear. There are 14 residues in the CDR3. Germline CDR1 is DFQATT and CDR2 is SNEGSKA (reference sequence). Trimming stripped 6 bases from V and 1 base from J, with 12 bases between. The CDR3 bases are TGCAGTGCCAGACCGACTCAGAACACCGGGGAGCTGTTTTTT. It encodes CSARPTQNTGELFF.

This clonotype has only a few counts. The rearrangement links TRBV20-1 to TRBJ2-7; 12 bases are shared with TRBD2. V shed 1 base and J 4 bases; nucleotides not matched to a gene: 5. Germline assignment: CDR1 DFQATT and CDR2 SNEGSKA (reference sequence). The CDR3 has 15 residues. The CDR3 reads CSARGVLAGGYEQYF. CDR3 DNA sequence: TGCAGTGCTAGAGGTGTACTAGCGGGAGGTTACGAGCAGTACTTC.

This clonotype was counted only a few times. This chain joins TRBV12-3 or TRBV12-4 and TRBJ2-5; either TRBD1 or TRBD2 may supply D (6 bases each). This CDR3 contains 17 residues. V lost 3 bases, J lost 5 bases, and 22 bases lay in between. Here the CDR3 DNA reads TGTGCCAGCAGTTTGACGTGTTGTGGGGGGCGGTCGGAGACCCAGTACTTC. Translating it yields CASSLTCCGGRSETQYF.

This clonotype was detected ten times or more. The chain joins TRBV14 to TRBJ2-7; the D is unclear. Germline lookup yields CDR1 SGHDN and CDR2 FVKESK. V was cut by 5 bases and J by 2 bases, with 7 bases left in between. CDR3 length: 12 residues. The CDR3 region is CASSVTTYEQYF. The CDR3 region has the DNA TGTGCCAGCAGCGTCACAACCTACGAGCAGTACTTC.

Only a few counts were recorded for this clonotype. The chain couples TRBV12-3 or TRBV12-4 to TRBJ1-1; D gene unclear. Trimming shortened V by 4 bases and J by 1 base, and 13 bases separated the two germline ends. The CDR3 runs 15 residues. The CDR3 nucleotides are TGTGCCAGCAGTTCAGACTTACCTGAGAACACTGAAGCTTTCTTT. Translated, it gives CASSSDLPENTEAFF.

This chain uses TRBV5-6 with TRBJ2-3; D not certain. Trimming took off 7 bases at V and 0 bases at J, with 15 bases between the two ends. CDR3 length: 15 residues. Germline CDR1 and CDR2: SGHDT and YYEEEE. This CDR3 reads CASCRLDFSTDTQYF. CDR3 coding DNA: TGTGCCAGCTGCAGACTGGATTTTAGCACAGATACGCAGTATTTT. Supplemented by reference TRBV5-6 and TRBJ2-3, the full variable domain reads DAGVTQSPTHLIKTRGQQVTLRCSPKSGHDTVSWYQQALGQGPQFIFQYYEEEERQRGNFPDRFSGHQFPNYSSELNVNALLLGDSALYLCASCRLDFSTDTQYFGPGTRLTVL.

This clonotype has more than one count but fewer than ten. The chain combines TRBV12-5 with TRBJ1-5; a possible D gene is TRBD1 (6 bases). The ends were cut back, 0 bases at V and 7 bases at J, with 10 bases in the middle. Germline CDR1 and CDR2: LGHNT and FRNRAP. The CDR3 has 14 amino acids. DNA for the CDR3: TGTGCTAGTGGTTTGGTACAGGGAGGACAGCCCCAGCATTTT. It specifies CASGLVQGGQPQHF.

In its sample, this clonotype was seen a few times. The rearrangement joins TRBV6-2 or TRBV6-3 to TRBJ2-7; perhaps TRBD2 as D (6 bases). This CDR3 is 19 amino acids long. V lost 6 bases, J lost 1 base, and 28 bases lay in between. Germline lookup yields CDR1 MNHEY and CDR2 SVGEGT. CDR3 sequence reads: CASSPGLAFPPPESYEQYF. CDR3 DNA: TGTGCCAGCAGCCCCGGGCTAGCGTTTCCTCCGCCCGAGTCCTACGAGCAGTACTTC.

In this sample, this clonotype turned up a few times. The J gene is TRBJ2-1, the V gene TRBV7-9, with D possibly matching TRBD1 (5 bases). V lost 8 bases, J lost 6 bases, and 11 bases lay in between. CDR3 length: 12 amino acids. Germline CDR1 reads SEHNR; CDR2 reads FQNEAQ (reference sequence). CDR3 sequence: CASRWGGNEQFF. The CDR3 coding sequence is TGTGCCAGCCGTTGGGGCGGCAATGAGCAGTTCTTC.

This clonotype turned up a few times. The junction does not match germline at one end; this may be a read error. This chain connects TRBV18 to TRBJ2-1; no clear D gene. CDR1 and CDR2 (germline): KGHSH, LQKENI. This CDR3 spans 16 amino acids. The CDR3 DNA sequence: TGTGCCAGCTCCCCACCTTCCCCAAGCTCCTACAATGAGCAGTTCTTC. It yields the protein CASSPPSPSSYNEQFF.

This chain uses TRBV4-1 with TRBJ2-2; D may match TRBD1 or TRBD2 (5 bases each). Germline-derived CDR1 and CDR2 are MGHRA and YSYEKL. Trimming removed 4 bases at V and 5 bases at J, with 14 bases between. This CDR3 region has 15 residues. This chain's CDR3 is CASSPMVWGTGELFF. The CDR3 nucleotides read TGCGCCAGCAGCCCAATGGTGTGGGGGACCGGGGAGCTGTTTTTT.

The chain recombines TRBV7-2 with TRBJ2-1, with D uncertain. Germline V gives CDR1 SGHTA, CDR2 FQGNSA. This CDR3 contains 15 residues. The V and J ends lost 6 bases and 7 bases respectively, with 19 bases between them. DNA for the CDR3: TGTGCCAGCAGGTCGCGAGTGGAGAGGCCAAATGAGCAGTTCTTC. This encodes CASRSRVERPNEQFF. The full variable domain, in which reference TRBV7-2 and TRBJ2-1 provide the parts outside the CDR3, is GAGVSQSPSNKVTEKGKDVELRCDPISGHTALYWYRQSLGQGLEFLIYFQGNSAPDKSGLPSDRFSAERTGGSVSTLTIQRTQQEDSAVYLCASRSRVERPNEQFFGPGTRLTVL.

This clonotype came up many times. The chain has TRBV7-3 and TRBJ2-1; 7 bases match TRBD2. The CDR3 has 13 residues. Unmatched junction bases numbered 2, after V lost 2 bases and J lost 7 bases. Per germline, CDR1 SGHTA and CDR2 FQGTGA. The CDR3 DNA reads as TGTGCCAGCAGCTTAGTAGCGGGTAATGAGCAGTTCTTC. It is translated as CASSLVAGNEQFF.

Ten or more counts support this clonotype. CDR3 coding DNA: TGCAGCGTCCAAGGGGGTGTTGAGCAGTTCTTC. Translation: CSVQGGVEQFF. V is TRBV29-1 and J is TRBJ2-1; D might be TRBD1 (6 bases). V lost 6 bases and J 9 bases, leaving 12 bases between the germline ends. Germline lookup yields CDR1 SQVTM and CDR2 ANQGSEA. The CDR3 loop spans 11 amino acids.

The V call is TRBV7-9, the J call TRBJ2-5; 9 bases match TRBD1. The junction had 13 bases not matched to a gene; V was cut back by 3 bases and J by 5 bases. The CDR3 runs to 17 residues. Per the germline V gene, CDR1 is SEHNR and CDR2 is FQNEAQ (reference sequence). CDR3 sequence reads: CASSFSGTGLILETQYF. In nucleotides, the CDR3 is TGTGCCAGCAGCTTTTCCGGGACAGGGCTGATCTTGGAGACCCAGTACTTC.

CDR3 amino acids: CASSRWQRDLSEQFF. The CDR3 bases are TGTGCCAGCAGCCGATGGCAGCGGGACCTCTCTGAGCAGTTCTTC. V and J are TRBV7-6 and TRBJ2-1; 7 bases map to TRBD2. V was pared by 5 bases and J by 9 bases, with 13 bases of the junction left unmatched. This CDR3 comprises 15 residues. Per germline, CDR1 SGHVS and CDR2 FNYEAQ.

This clonotype has just a few counts. The chain combines TRBV2 with TRBJ1-1; D is ambiguous. Germline V CDR1 and CDR2: SNHLY, FYNNEI. The CDR3 contains 15 residues. The V end lost 3 bases, the J end lost 11 bases, and 22 bases lay between the germline ends. The CDR3 bases are TGTGCCAGCAGTGAGTGGAGGCCACAACCCCTCAGGGCTTTCTTT. Its protein is CASSEWRPQPLRAFF.

The chain combines TRBV5-1 with TRBJ2-7; the D is unclear. V was shortened by 2 bases and J by 0 bases, with 12 bases between the two germline ends. The CDR3 consists of 15 residues. Germline CDR1 and CDR2: SGHRS and YFSETQ. Written as DNA, the CDR3 is TGCGCCAGCAGCTTATCGCCCAGAACCTCCTACGAGCAGTACTTC. This translates into CASSLSPRTSYEQYF.

This chain joins TRBV15 and TRBJ2-7; perhaps TRBD2 as D (5 bases). V lost 1 base and J lost 6, with 13 bases in between. CDR1 and CDR2 from the germline V gene are LNHNV and YYDKDF (reference sequence). The CDR3 is 14 residues long. CDR3 loop: CATSRAEDSLEQYF. CDR3 bases: TGTGCCACCAGCAGAGCCGAGGACTCTCTCGAGCAGTACTTC.

The chain is built from TRBV25-1 and TRBJ2-3, with D perhaps TRBD2 (6 bases). V shed 1 base and J shed 4 bases, with 12 bases lying between them. CDR1 and CDR2 (germline): MGHDK, SYGVNS. This CDR3 is 15 amino acids long. The CDR3 DNA reads TGTGCCAGCAGTGAATTCTGGCGGGGTTCAGATACGCAGTATTTT. Its translation is CASSEFWRGSDTQYF.

At least ten counts were recorded for this clonotype. The chain links TRBV7-7 to TRBJ2-7; D perhaps matches TRBD2 (6 bases). CDR1 and CDR2 (germline): SSHAT, FNYEAQ (reference sequence). The CDR3 contains 13 residues. Trimming pared 5 bases from V and 5 bases from J, leaving 13 bases between. CDR3 protein: CASSPDWGDEQYF. CDR3 sequence (DNA): TGTGCCAGCAGCCCAGATTGGGGGGACGAGCAGTACTTC.

The V gene is TRBV28, the J gene TRBJ2-4, with 9 positions matching TRBD1. V lost 5 bases, J lost 3 bases, and 8 bases stayed unmatched. The CDR3 sequence is 16 residues long. CDR1 MDHEN and CDR2 SYDVKM come from the germline V gene. The CDR3 sequence: CASSQGTGLDKNIQYF. The CDR3 nucleotides read TGTGCCAGCAGTCAGGGGACAGGGTTGGACAAAAACATTCAGTACTTC.

This clonotype was detected many times. The chain uses TRBV2 and TRBJ2-1, with no clear D. The CDR3 totals 12 residues. Trimming took 7 bases from V and 0 from J, leaving 4 bases between them. Germline lookup yields CDR1 SNHLY and CDR2 FYNNEI. DNA for the CDR3: TGTGCCAGCATGGGCTCCTACAATGAGCAGTTCTTC. Protein sequence: CASMGSYNEQFF. Filled out from reference TRBV2 and TRBJ2-1, the complete variable domain reads EPEVTQTPSHQVTQMGQEVILRCVPISNHLYFYWYRQILGQKVEFLVSFYNNEISEKSEIFDDQFSVERPDGSNFTLKIRSTKLEDSAMYFCASMGSYNEQFFGPGTRLTVL.

The chain has TRBV5-5 and TRBJ2-1; perhaps TRBD2 as D (6 bases). Germline V gene data show CDR1 as SGHKS and CDR2 as YYEKEE (reference sequence). The CDR3 runs 16 residues. Trimming cost V 0 bases and J 0 bases, with 10 bases left between them. The CDR3 coding sequence is TGTGCCAGCAGCTTGGGGGTAGCGGTCTCCTACAATGAGCAGTTCTTC. It is translated as CASSLGVAVSYNEQFF.

This clonotype was observed a few times. The V call is TRBV15, the J call TRBJ2-7; D unclear. CDR1 is LNHNV and CDR2 is YYDKDF in the germline V gene (reference sequence). This CDR3 has 16 residues. Trimming took 3 bases from V and 0 from J, leaving 15 bases between them. For the CDR3, the DNA is TGTGCCACCAGCAGTGTGGAGACTGCGAGCTCCTACGAGCAGTACTTC. Translating it yields CATSSVETASSYEQYF. The entire variable domain, with the rest obtained from reference TRBV15 and TRBJ2-7, is as follows: DAMVIQNPRYQVTQFGKPVTLSCSQTLNHNVMYWYQQKSSQAPKLLFHYYDKDFNNEADTPDNFQSRRPNTSFCFLDIRSPGLGDTAMYLCATSSVETASSYEQYFGPGTRLTVT.

This clonotype was seen many times. The V call is TRBV20-1, the J call TRBJ2-1; 15 bases agree with TRBD2. Germline V gives CDR1 DFQATT, CDR2 SNEGSKA (reference sequence). With 5 bases clipped from V and 2 bases from J, the junction kept 10 bases outside the gene matches. The CDR3 covers 18 residues. CDR3 DNA: TGCAGTGCTGACCCGGGACTAGCGGGGGGCTCAACCTACAATGAGCAGTTCTTC. It yields the protein CSADPGLAGGSTYNEQFF.

The chain carries TRBV2 and TRBJ2-2, with D uncertain. Trimming cost V 6 bases and J 1 base, with 12 bases left between them. Germline V gene data show CDR1 as SNHLY and CDR2 as FYNNEI. The CDR3 extends over 15 amino acids. The CDR3, as DNA: TGTGCCAGCAGCCCCCAATTACTGAACACCGGGGAGCTGTTTTTT. It translates to CASSPQLLNTGELFF.

This clonotype was observed a few times. The rearrangement links TRBV5-1 to TRBJ2-3; 9 bases fit TRBD2. The junction had 15 bases not matched to a gene; V was cut back by 4 bases and J by 3 bases. The CDR3 totals 18 residues. Germline loops: CDR1 SGHRS, CDR2 YFSETQ. CDR3 nucleotide sequence: TGCGCCAGCAGCCTCCACCGGGGACTAGCCCGATCGACAGATACGCAGTATTTT. Translation: CASSLHRGLARSTDTQYF.

The chain couples TRBV2 to TRBJ2-2; maybe TRBD2 (6 bases). This CDR3 spans 15 amino acids. V was clipped by 4 bases and J by 5 bases, with 14 bases between them. The germline CDR1 and CDR2 sequences are SNHLY and FYNNEI. CDR3 bases: TGTGCCAGCAGTGTGGGGGGAGGTCAAACCGGGGAGCTGTTTTTT. This encodes CASSVGGGQTGELFF.